The next 29 T cell receptor beta chains were all read from a single sample in a study of blood T cell repertoires in COVID-19. The repertoire was sequenced with immunoSEQ multiplex PCR; TCRdb's copy has only in-frame clones and lacks some. This sample has 250,000 or so clones; about 89% occur once, and the top ten carry approximately 9%. The sequenced material came from peripheral blood. Every receptor here comes from a man in his forties with active or convalescent COVID-19.

CDR3 residues: CASNILGQAASDTQYF. The CDR3 DNA reads TGTGCCAGTAACATATTGGGACAGGCCGCCTCGGATACGCAGTATTTT. This chain joins TRBV19 and TRBJ2-3; 8 bases are a match to TRBD1. This CDR3 has 16 residues. In germline, CDR1 is LNHDA, CDR2 SQIVND (reference sequence). After removal of 7 bases from V and 6 bases from J, the junction contained 15 bases not matched to a gene.

This chain connects TRBV27 to TRBJ2-3, with D possibly matching TRBD1 (6 bases). The V gene's germline CDR1 is MNHEY and CDR2 SMNVEV (reference sequence). CDR3 size: 14 residues. V was pared by 3 bases and J by 2 bases, with 9 bases between. CDR3 nucleotides: TGTGCCAGCAGTTTTACAGGGAACACAGATACGCAGTATTTT. The encoded protein is CASSFTGNTDTQYF.

The J gene is TRBJ2-1, the V gene TRBV7-3, with D maybe TRBD1 (6 bases). CDR1 is SGHTA, CDR2 FQGTGA, per germline. Trimming shortened V by 1 base and J by 4 bases, and 20 bases separated the two germline ends. The CDR3 is made up of 18 amino acids. In nucleotides, the CDR3 is TGTGCCAGCAGCTTAATAGGTGGCAGGGGTGGTTGGTACAATGAGCAGTTCTTC. It is translated as CASSLIGGRGGWYNEQFF.

The J gene is TRBJ2-5, the V gene TRBV2; TRBD1 matches at 10 bases. V lost 7 bases and J lost 6; bases outside the gene matches: 14. Germline CDR1 reads SNHLY; CDR2 reads FYNNEI. This CDR3 region has 16 residues. The CDR3: CASNLNPGTGAQTQYF. The DNA for the CDR3 is TGTGCCAGCAATCTAAACCCCGGGACAGGGGCCCAGACCCAGTACTTC. Full variable domain (missing parts from reference TRBV2 and TRBJ2-5): EPEVTQTPSHQVTQMGQEVILRCVPISNHLYFYWYRQILGQKVEFLVSFYNNEISEKSEIFDDQFSVERPDGSNFTLKIRSTKLEDSAMYFCASNLNPGTGAQTQYFGPGTRLLVL.

This chain joins TRBV14 and TRBJ2-7; D is unclear. V was clipped by 5 bases and J by 3 bases, with 14 bases between them. CDR3 size: 14 residues. Germline V gene lookup returns CDR1 SGHDN and CDR2 FVKESK. CDR3 sequence (DNA): TGTGCCAGCAGCGACCGATACGGGTTCTACGAGCAGTACTTC. This translates into CASSDRYGFYEQYF.

The chain couples TRBV7-8 to TRBJ2-1, with 8 bases aligning to TRBD2. Germline lookup yields CDR1 SGHVS and CDR2 FQNEAQ. The CDR3 extends over 15 amino acids. J gave up 5 bases and V 10 bases, and 13 bases lay outside the gene matches. The CDR3 nucleotides are TGTGCCACCAACCCCGGGAGGGTACCCAACAATGAGCAGTTCTTC. Its translation: CATNPGRVPNNEQFF.

The V and J genes are TRBV3-1 (or the pseudogene TRBV3-2) and TRBJ1-6; the D gene is possibly TRBD1 (6 bases). Germline CDR1 and CDR2: LGHDT and YNNKEL (reference sequence). V was clipped by 6 bases and J by 7 bases, with 13 bases between them. This CDR3 comprises 14 residues. The CDR3 here is CASRAGELNSPLHF. In DNA, the CDR3 is TGTGCCAGCAGAGCAGGGGAGTTGAATTCACCCCTCCACTTT.

The chain uses TRBV6-5 and TRBJ1-4, with D possibly being TRBD1 (6 bases). The germline gives CDR1 MNHEY, CDR2 SVGAGI. The CDR3 extends over 15 amino acids. V was clipped by 5 bases and J by 8 bases, with 18 bases between them. Here the CDR3 DNA reads TGTGCCAGCAGTAATCGACAGGCACGAGGGGAAAAACTGTTTTTT. It translates to CASSNRQARGEKLFF.

The chain has TRBV9 and TRBJ2-3, with 7 bases that match TRBD2. J was trimmed by 1 base and V by 0 bases; bases with no gene match: 2. The CDR3 has 15 amino acids. Germline CDR1 and CDR2: SGDLS and YYNGEE. CDR3 DNA sequence: TGTGCCAGCAGCGTAGGCGGGAGTGGCACAGATACGCAGTATTTT. It encodes CASSVGGSGTDTQYF.

This chain uses TRBV2 with TRBJ2-3, with TRBD1 identical over 10 bases. The CDR3 has 16 residues. Germline lookup yields CDR1 SNHLY and CDR2 FYNNEI. J lost 3 bases, V lost 6 bases, and 9 bases had no gene match. CDR3 residues: CASRTGGRVSTDTQYF. The CDR3, as DNA: TGTGCCAGCAGGACAGGGGGCAGGGTTAGTACAGATACGCAGTATTTT.

CDR3 in amino acids: CASSSRLAGGPRDTQYF. In DNA form, the CDR3 reads TGTGCCAGCAGCTCCAGACTAGCGGGAGGGCCCCGAGATACGCAGTATTTT. The chain uses TRBV11-3 and TRBJ2-3, with 14 bases lining up with TRBD2. Germline CDR1 is SGHNT and CDR2 is YENEEA. CDR3 length equals 17 residues. With V trimmed by 4 bases and J by 5 bases, 8 bases remained unmatched.

In its sample, this clone was seen once. V is TRBV28 and J is TRBJ1-5; D is perhaps TRBD1 (5 bases). Trimming took 4 bases from V and 4 from J, leaving 14 bases between them. This CDR3 spans 15 amino acids. Per germline, CDR1 MDHEN and CDR2 SYDVKM. This CDR3 reads CASSSSGPVNQPQHF. The CDR3 coding sequence is TGTGCCAGCAGTTCCTCAGGGCCAGTAAATCAGCCCCAGCATTTT.

The chain recombines TRBV2 with TRBJ2-2; perhaps TRBD2 as D (5 bases). Germline V lookup: CDR1 SNHLY, CDR2 FYNNEI. V gave up 5 bases and J gave up 4 bases, with 11 bases separating them. The CDR3 is 14 amino acids. The CDR3 reads CASSFELVTGELFF. The DNA of the CDR3 is TGTGCCAGCAGTTTTGAACTAGTCACCGGGGAGCTGTTTTTT.

This clone was detected only a few times. The V gene is TRBV2, the J gene TRBJ2-7; D uncertain. The CDR3 loop spans 13 amino acids. V lost 7 bases, J lost 4 bases, and 14 bases lay in between. Per germline, CDR1 SNHLY and CDR2 FYNNEI. The CDR3 coding sequence is TGTGCCAGCAACCCGGTCGGTTCTTACGAGCAGTACTTC. Translation gives CASNPVGSYEQYF.

Only one count was recorded for this clone. The gene calls are TRBV6-4 and TRBJ1-6; possibly TRBD1 for D (5 bases). The CDR3 runs 13 residues. Deletions cut 11 bases from V and 7 bases from J, with 15 bases between. Germline V lookup: CDR1 MRHNA, CDR2 SNTAGT. CDR3 amino acids: CASRGGRNSPLHF. CDR3 coding DNA: TGTGCCTCCCGGGGGGGGAGAAATTCACCCCTCCACTTT.

CDR3 nucleotides: TGTGCCAGCAGCTTCCGGGACAGGGGGCAGCAGTTCTTC. Protein product: CASSFRDRGQQFF. The chain employs TRBV5-6 and TRBJ2-1; 12 bases fit TRBD1. This CDR3 spans 13 amino acids. After removal of 2 bases from V and 11 bases from J, the junction contained 2 bases not matched to a gene. CDR1 and CDR2 (germline): SGHDT, YYEEEE.

This chain uses TRBV6-1 with TRBJ1-5; 7 bases map to TRBD1. CDR1 and CDR2 (germline): MNHNS, SASEGT. V shed 0 bases and J 5 bases; nucleotides not matched to a gene: 7. CDR3 size: 16 residues. CDR3 nucleotides: TGTGCCAGCAGTGAAGCTGCACAGGGGCGACATCAGCCCCAGCATTTT. Its protein is CASSEAAQGRHQPQHF.

V usage is TRBV9 and J usage is TRBJ2-5; maybe TRBD1 (6 bases). Trimming cost V 3 bases and J 1 base, with 13 bases left between them. This CDR3 is 15 amino acids long. Germline assignment: CDR1 SGDLS and CDR2 YYNGEE. The CDR3 region is CASSAGDATQETQYF. In DNA form, the CDR3 reads TGTGCCAGCAGCGCAGGGGATGCCACCCAAGAGACCCAGTACTTC.

This rearrangement joins TRBV12-2 to TRBJ1-6; the D segment call TRBD1 is taken from the table without a DNA check. TRBV12-2 is reported as a pseudogene. The CDR3 length is 18 residues. CDR3 coding DNA: TGTGCAAGTCGCTTAGCTCCGTACCACAGCTCCTATAATTCACCCCTCCACTTT. It is translated as CASRLAPYHSSYNSPLHF.

The chain has TRBV7-3 and TRBJ2-1; possible D gene TRBD2, 6 bases. This CDR3 region has 16 residues. The V gene lost 0 bases and the J gene lost 0 bases, with 9 bases spanning the gap. CDR1 and CDR2 from the germline V gene are SGHTA and FQGTGA. The CDR3 loop is CASSLTRRASYNEQFF. The CDR3 DNA sequence: TGTGCCAGCAGCTTAACGAGGAGGGCCTCCTACAATGAGCAGTTCTTC.

The genes are TRBV6-5 and TRBJ2-7; no firm D call. There are 12 residues in the CDR3. The germline V gene encodes CDR1 MNHEY and CDR2 SVGAGI. Trimming pared 5 bases from V and 2 bases from J, leaving 7 bases between. Here the CDR3 reads CASSTVAYEQYF. CDR3 bases: TGTGCCAGCAGTACCGTAGCCTACGAGCAGTACTTC.

V gene TRBV6-6 combines with J gene TRBJ1-4; D may be TRBD1 (5 bases). The CDR3 totals 16 residues. V was shortened by 4 bases and J by 0 bases, with 12 bases between the two germline ends. Germline lookup yields CDR1 MNHNY and CDR2 SVGAGI (reference sequence). The CDR3 is CASSSEDRPTNEKLFF. CDR3 bases: TGTGCCAGCAGTTCCGAAGACAGACCAACTAATGAAAAACTGTTTTTT.

Concerning this clone: One end of the junction does not line up with germline, which may come from a read error. The chain is built from TRBV7-2 and TRBJ2-4, with TRBD1 matching 9 bases. Germline assignment: CDR1 SGHTA and CDR2 FQGNSA. The CDR3 is 13 amino acids. Here the CDR3 reads CASILATGGMEYF. The DNA for the CDR3 is TGTGCCAGCATCTTAGCGACAGGGGGAATGGAGTACTTC.

The V call is TRBV7-8, the J call TRBJ1-3, with unresolved D. Looked up from germline, CDR1 is SGHVS and CDR2 is FQNEAQ. CDR3 size: 14 residues. V was trimmed by 6 bases and J by 0 bases, leaving 9 bases between them. The CDR3: CASSPAGSGNTIYF. The DNA of the CDR3 is TGTGCCAGCAGTCCGGCGGGCTCTGGAAACACCATATATTTT.

V usage is TRBV5-4 and J usage is TRBJ1-4; 8 positions agree with TRBD1. The CDR3 length is 14 residues. Germline V lookup: CDR1 SGHNT, CDR2 YYREEE (reference sequence). V was clipped by 3 bases and J by 7 bases; unmatched bases: 5. The CDR3 DNA reads as TGTGCCAGCAGCTCCGGACAGGGTGGTGAAAAACTGTTTTTT. Its protein is CASSSGQGGEKLFF.

The CDR3 protein is CASSPSGVSYNEQFF. CDR3 coding DNA: TGTGCCAGCAGCCCCAGCGGGGTCTCCTACAATGAGCAGTTCTTC. The chain links TRBV3-1 (or the pseudogene TRBV3-2) to TRBJ2-1, with 7 bases identical to TRBD2. The CDR3 spans 15 residues. J was trimmed by 0 bases and V by 4 bases; bases with no gene match: 3. Germline lookup yields CDR1 LGHDT and CDR2 YNNKEL (reference sequence).

The gene calls are TRBV11-3 and TRBJ1-4; 7 bases line up with TRBD1. The junction had 4 bases not matched to a gene; V was cut back by 6 bases and J by 6 bases. This CDR3 is 13 amino acids long. Germline V gene data show CDR1 as SGHNT and CDR2 as YENEEA. CDR3 DNA: TGTGCCAGCAGTAGGGGGCAGGATGAAAAACTGTTTTTT. It encodes CASSRGQDEKLFF.

This clone was recorded once. This chain uses TRBV2 with TRBJ1-1; D ambiguous. Germline CDR1 is SNHLY and CDR2 is FYNNEI. V shed 7 bases and J shed 10 bases, with 7 bases lying between them. The CDR3 totals 9 residues. CDR3 sequence reads: CASKGGAFF. The CDR3 DNA sequence: TGTGCCAGCAAGGGAGGAGCTTTCTTT.

Here the CDR3 reads CASKGLAGAQETQYF. The CDR3 DNA sequence: TGTGCCAGTAAGGGCCTAGCGGGAGCTCAAGAGACCCAGTACTTC. The V call is TRBV19, the J call TRBJ2-5; 10 bases line up with TRBD2. The CDR3 runs to 15 residues. Germline V lookup: CDR1 LNHDA, CDR2 SQIVND (reference sequence). V lost 7 bases and J lost 2; bases outside the gene matches: 7.